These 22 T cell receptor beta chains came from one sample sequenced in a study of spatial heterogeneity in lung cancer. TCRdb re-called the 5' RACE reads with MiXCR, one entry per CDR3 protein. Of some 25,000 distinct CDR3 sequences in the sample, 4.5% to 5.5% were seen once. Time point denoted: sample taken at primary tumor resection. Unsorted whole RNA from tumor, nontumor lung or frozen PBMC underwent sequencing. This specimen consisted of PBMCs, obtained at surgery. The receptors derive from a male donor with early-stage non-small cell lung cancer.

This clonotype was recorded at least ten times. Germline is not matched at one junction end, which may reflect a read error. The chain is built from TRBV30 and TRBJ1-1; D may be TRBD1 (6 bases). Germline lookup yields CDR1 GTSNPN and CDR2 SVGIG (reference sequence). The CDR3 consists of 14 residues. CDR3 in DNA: TGTGCCTGGAGCCTGGGACACGCCAACAGTGAAGCTTTCTTT. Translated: CAWSLGHANSEAFF. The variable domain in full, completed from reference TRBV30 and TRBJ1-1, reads SQTIHQWPATLVQPVGSPLSLECTVEGTSNPNLYWYRQAAGRGLQLLFYSVGIGQISSEVPQNLSASRPQDRQFILSSKKLLLSDSGFYLCAWSLGHANSEAFFGQGTRLTVV.

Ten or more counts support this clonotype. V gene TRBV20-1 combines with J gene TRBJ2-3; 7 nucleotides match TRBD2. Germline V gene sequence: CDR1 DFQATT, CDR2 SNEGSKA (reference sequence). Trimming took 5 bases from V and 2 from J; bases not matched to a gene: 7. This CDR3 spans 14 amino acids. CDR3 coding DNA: TGCAGTGCTCCCGGGACTACCGCCACAGATACGCAGTATTTT. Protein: CSAPGTTATDTQYF.

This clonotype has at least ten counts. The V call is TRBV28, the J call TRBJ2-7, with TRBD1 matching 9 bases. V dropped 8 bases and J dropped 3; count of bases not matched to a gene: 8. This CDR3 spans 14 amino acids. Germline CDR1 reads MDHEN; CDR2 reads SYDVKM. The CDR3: CASGTTGGVYEQYF. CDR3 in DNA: TGTGCCAGCGGGACGACAGGGGGAGTCTACGAGCAGTACTTC.

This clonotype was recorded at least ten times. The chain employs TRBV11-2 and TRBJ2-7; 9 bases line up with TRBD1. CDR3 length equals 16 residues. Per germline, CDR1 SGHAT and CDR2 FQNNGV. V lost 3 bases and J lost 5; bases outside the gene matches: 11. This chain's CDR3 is CASSFSPGQGSHEQYF. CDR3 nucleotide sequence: TGTGCCAGCAGCTTCTCCCCGGGACAGGGTTCCCACGAGCAGTACTTC.

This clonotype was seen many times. CDR3 sequence reads: CASSRRGQGNTEAFF. In DNA form, the CDR3 reads TGTGCCAGCAGCCGACGTGGACAGGGTAACACTGAAGCTTTCTTT. V usage is TRBV3-1 and J usage is TRBJ1-1, with TRBD1 matching over 8 bases. Germline V gene sequence: CDR1 LGHDT, CDR2 YNNKEL (reference sequence). The V gene end was trimmed by 4 bases and the J gene end by 2 bases; junction bases not matched to a gene: 6. This CDR3 contains 15 residues.

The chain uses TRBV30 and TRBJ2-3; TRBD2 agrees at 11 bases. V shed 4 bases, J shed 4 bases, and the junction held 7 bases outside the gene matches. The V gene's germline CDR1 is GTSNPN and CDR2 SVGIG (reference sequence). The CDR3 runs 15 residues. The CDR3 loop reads CAWNAFSGRADTQYF. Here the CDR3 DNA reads TGTGCCTGGAACGCGTTTAGCGGGAGGGCAGATACGCAGTATTTT.

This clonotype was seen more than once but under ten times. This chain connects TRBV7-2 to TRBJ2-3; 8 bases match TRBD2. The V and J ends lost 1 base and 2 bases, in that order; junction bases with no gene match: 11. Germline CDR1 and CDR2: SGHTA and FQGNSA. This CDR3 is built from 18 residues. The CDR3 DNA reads TGTGCCAGCAGCTTAGGATCCCTAGCGGGCTTACCCACAGATACGCAGTATTTT. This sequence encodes CASSLGSLAGLPTDTQYF.

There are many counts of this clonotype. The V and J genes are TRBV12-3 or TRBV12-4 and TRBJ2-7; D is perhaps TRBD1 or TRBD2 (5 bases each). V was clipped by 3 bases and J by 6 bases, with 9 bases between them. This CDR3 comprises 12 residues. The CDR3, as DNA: TGTGCCAGCAGTTTTGGGGGTGGCGAGCAGTACTTC. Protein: CASSFGGGEQYF.

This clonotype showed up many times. CDR3 region: CASSLGGTNEKLFF. The CDR3 DNA is TGTGCCAGCAGTTTGGGAGGGACTAATGAAAAACTGTTTTTT. This rearrangement joins TRBV28 to TRBJ1-4; D not resolved. The germline V and J ends were trimmed by 3 bases and 2 bases, with 7 bases remaining between them. The CDR3 is 14 amino acids. The germline V gene encodes CDR1 MDHEN and CDR2 SYDVKM.

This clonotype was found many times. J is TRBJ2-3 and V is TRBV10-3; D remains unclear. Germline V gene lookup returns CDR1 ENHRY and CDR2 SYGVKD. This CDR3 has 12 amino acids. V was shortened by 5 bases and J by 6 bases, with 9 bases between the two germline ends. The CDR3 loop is CAISSLLDTQYF. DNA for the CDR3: TGTGCCATCAGTTCTCTCCTGGATACGCAGTATTTT.

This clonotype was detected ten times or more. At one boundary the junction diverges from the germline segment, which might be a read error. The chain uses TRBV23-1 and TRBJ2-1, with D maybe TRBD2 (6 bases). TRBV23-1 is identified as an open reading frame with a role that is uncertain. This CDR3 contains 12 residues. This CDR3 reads CASSQSSGERFF. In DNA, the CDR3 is TGCGCCAGCAGTCAATCGTCGGGGGAGCGGTTCTTC.

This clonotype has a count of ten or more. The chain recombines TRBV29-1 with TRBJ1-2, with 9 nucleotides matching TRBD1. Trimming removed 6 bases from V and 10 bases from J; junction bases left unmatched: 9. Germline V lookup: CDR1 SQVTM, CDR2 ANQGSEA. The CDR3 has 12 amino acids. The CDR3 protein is CSVRQGGKDYTF. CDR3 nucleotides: TGCAGCGTCCGACAGGGGGGTAAAGACTACACCTTC.

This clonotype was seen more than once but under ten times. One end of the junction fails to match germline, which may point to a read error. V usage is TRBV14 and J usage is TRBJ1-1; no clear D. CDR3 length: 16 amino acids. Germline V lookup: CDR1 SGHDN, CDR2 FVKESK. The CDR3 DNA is TGTACCAGCAGCCAAGATATGGCCCTGAGGGACACTGAAGCTTTCTTT. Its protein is CTSSQDMALRDTEAFF.

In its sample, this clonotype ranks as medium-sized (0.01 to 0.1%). CDR3 nucleotide sequence: TGTGCCAGCAGCTTAACAGGACCCACTGAAGCTTTCTTT. Its protein product is CASSLTGPTEAFF. The chain combines TRBV7-2 with TRBJ1-1; tentative D call: TRBD1 (5 bases). Looked up from germline, CDR1 is SGHTA and CDR2 is FQGNSA. The CDR3 extends over 13 amino acids. The V gene lost 2 bases and the J gene lost 4 bases, with 8 bases spanning the gap. Full variable domain (outside the CDR3, taken from reference TRBV7-2 and TRBJ1-1): GAGVSQSPSNKVTEKGKDVELRCDPISGHTALYWYRQSLGQGLEFLIYFQGNSAPDKSGLPSDRFSAERTGGSVSTLTIQRTQQEDSAVYLCASSLTGPTEAFFGQGTRLTVV.

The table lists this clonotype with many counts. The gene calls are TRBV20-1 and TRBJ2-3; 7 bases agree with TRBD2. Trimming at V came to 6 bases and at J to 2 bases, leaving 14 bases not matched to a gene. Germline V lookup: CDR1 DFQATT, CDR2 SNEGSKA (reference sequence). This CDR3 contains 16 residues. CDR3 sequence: CSAISRASGLTDTQYF. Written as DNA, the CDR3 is TGCAGTGCCATCAGTCGGGCTAGCGGCCTCACAGATACGCAGTATTTT.

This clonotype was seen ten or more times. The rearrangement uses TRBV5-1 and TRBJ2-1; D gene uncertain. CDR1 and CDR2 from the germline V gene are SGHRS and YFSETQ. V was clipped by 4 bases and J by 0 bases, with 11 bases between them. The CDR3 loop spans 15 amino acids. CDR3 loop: CASSPPYSSYNEQFF. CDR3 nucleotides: TGCGCCAGCAGCCCGCCTTACAGCTCCTACAATGAGCAGTTCTTC.

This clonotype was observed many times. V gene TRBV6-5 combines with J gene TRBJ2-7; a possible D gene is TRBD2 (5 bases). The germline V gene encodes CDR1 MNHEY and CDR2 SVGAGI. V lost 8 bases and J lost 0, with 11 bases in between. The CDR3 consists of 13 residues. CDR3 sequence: CASSLGLSYEQYF. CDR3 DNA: TGTGCCAGCTCACTCGGACTCTCCTACGAGCAGTACTTC.

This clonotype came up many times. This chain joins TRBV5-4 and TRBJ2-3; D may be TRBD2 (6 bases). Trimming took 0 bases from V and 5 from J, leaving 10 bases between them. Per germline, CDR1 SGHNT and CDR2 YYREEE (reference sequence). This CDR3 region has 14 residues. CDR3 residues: CASSLVGRIDTQYF. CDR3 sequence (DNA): TGTGCCAGCAGCTTGGTCGGGAGAATAGATACGCAGTATTTT.

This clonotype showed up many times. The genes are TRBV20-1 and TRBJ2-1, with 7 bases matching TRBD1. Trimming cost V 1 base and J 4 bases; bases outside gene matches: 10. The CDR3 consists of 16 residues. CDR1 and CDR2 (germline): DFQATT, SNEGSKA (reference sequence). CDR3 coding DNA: TGCAGTGCTAGAGGAGGGGGCACAGGGAAGTACAATGAGCAGTTCTTC. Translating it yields CSARGGGTGKYNEQFF.

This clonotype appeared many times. The CDR3: CASRPSGQGNQPQHF. The CDR3 DNA is TGTGCCAGCAGACCCTCGGGACAGGGAAATCAGCCCCAGCATTTT. V usage is TRBV12-3 or TRBV12-4 and J usage is TRBJ1-5, with 9 bases identical to TRBD1. Losses at the gene ends were 6 bases for V and 4 bases for J; bases not matched to a gene: 7. This CDR3 comprises 15 residues.

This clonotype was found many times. The CDR3 DNA follows: TGTGCCACCAGCCCCCCAGCGGGAGCAGATACGCAGTATTTT. Amino acid sequence: CATSPPAGADTQYF. The chain couples TRBV24-1 to TRBJ2-3; 8 nucleotides agree with TRBD2. Germline lookup yields CDR1 KGHDR and CDR2 SFDVKD. The CDR3 extends over 14 amino acids. V was clipped by 7 bases and J by 4 bases; unmatched bases: 6.

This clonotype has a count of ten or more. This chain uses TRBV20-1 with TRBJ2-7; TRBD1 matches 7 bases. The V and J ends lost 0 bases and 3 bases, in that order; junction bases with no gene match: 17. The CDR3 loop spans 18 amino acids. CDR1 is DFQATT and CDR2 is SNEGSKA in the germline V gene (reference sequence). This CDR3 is CSARDADPSTGLLYEQYF. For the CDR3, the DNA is TGCAGTGCTAGAGATGCAGATCCATCGACAGGGCTGCTCTACGAGCAGTACTTC.